Below, 22 T cell receptor beta chains from the same sample are listed, as sequenced in a study of control samples from healthy donors and cancer patients. The repertoire was sequenced with immunoSEQ multiplex PCR; TCRdb's copy has only in-frame clones and lacks some. Of 90,000 to 110,000 clones listed, around nine tenths were seen once; the top ten hold approximately 18%. The sequenced material came from blood. The receptor source for this set is a woman aged 45-65 years in good health.

The V gene is TRBV6-5, the J gene TRBJ2-7; D is perhaps TRBD1 (6 bases). CDR3 size: 12 residues. V was shortened by 6 bases and J by 5 bases, with 11 bases between the two germline ends. Germline V lookup: CDR1 MNHEY, CDR2 SVGAGI. The CDR3 here is CASSHRVNEQYV. The CDR3 DNA reads as TGTGCCAGCAGCCACAGGGTTAACGAGCAGTACGTC.

The chain recombines TRBV30 with TRBJ1-2; D remains ambiguous. CDR3 size: 12 residues. V lost 2 bases, J lost 5 bases, and 9 bases lay in between. Looked up from germline, CDR1 is GTSNPN and CDR2 is SVGIG (reference sequence). This CDR3 is CAWSIRRYGYTF. The CDR3 bases are TGTGCCTGGAGTATCCGGAGATATGGCTACACCTTC.

J is TRBJ1-2 and V is TRBV10-3; D is unclear. Germline V gene sequence: CDR1 ENHRY, CDR2 SYGVKD. This CDR3 has 11 amino acids. Trimming removed 9 bases at V and 4 bases at J, with 9 bases between. The CDR3 DNA sequence: TGTGCCATTGGAGACGGCTATGGCTACACCTTC. It yields the protein CAIGDGYGYTF.

The chain couples TRBV15 to TRBJ2-2, with D perhaps matching TRBD2 (5 bases). The CDR3 length is 14 residues. Trimming took 0 bases from V and 5 from J, leaving 7 bases between them. CDR1 is LNHNV, CDR2 YYDKDF, per germline (reference sequence). CDR3 coding DNA: TGTGCCACCAGCAGAGATTCGGGGACCGGGGAGCTGTTTTTT. Translating gives CATSRDSGTGELFF.

The chain links TRBV19 to TRBJ1-5; no clear D. CDR3 length: 14 residues. The V end was cut by 1 base, the J end by 6 bases, with 10 bases between. Germline CDR1 reads LNHDA; CDR2 reads SQIVND (reference sequence). CDR3: CASSIGRVGQPQHF. The CDR3 coding sequence is TGTGCCAGTAGTATAGGTAGGGTAGGTCAGCCCCAGCATTTT.

The gene calls are TRBV5-4 and TRBJ2-1, with TRBD1 identical over 10 bases. The CDR3 consists of 13 residues. Germline CDR1 and CDR2: SGHNT and YYREEE (reference sequence). Losses at the gene ends were 9 bases for V and 4 bases for J; bases not matched to a gene: 4. CDR3 coding DNA: TGTGCCACCTGGACAGGGGGATACAATGAGCAGTTCTTC. Its protein product is CATWTGGYNEQFF.

The chain joins TRBV5-6 to TRBJ2-3; D may be TRBD1 (6 bases). V was trimmed by 4 bases and J by 9 bases, leaving 15 bases between them. Germline V gene lookup returns CDR1 SGHDT and CDR2 YYEEEE. The CDR3 covers 13 residues. CDR3 sequence reads: CASSPQTGQTQYF. The CDR3 bases are TGTGCCAGCAGCCCCCAGACAGGCCAAACGCAGTATTTT.

This chain links TRBV7-7 with TRBJ2-2, with TRBD2 identical over 8 bases. The ends lost 1 base at V and 4 bases at J; junction bases unmatched: 2. Germline V lookup: CDR1 SSHAT, CDR2 FNYEAQ (reference sequence). CDR3 length: 15 residues. CDR3 nucleotides: TGTGCCAGCAGCTTAGGGAGCGGGGGCACCGGGGAGCTGTTTTTT. Amino acids: CASSLGSGGTGELFF.

The chain couples TRBV3-1 (or the pseudogene TRBV3-2) to TRBJ2-7, with TRBD2 identical over 8 bases. The CDR3 runs 15 residues. Germline lookup yields CDR1 LGHDT and CDR2 YNNKEL (reference sequence). The CDR3 reads CARSRGGASSYEQYV. The CDR3 DNA sequence: TGTGCCCGCAGCCGGGGGGGGGCCTCCTCCTACGAGCAGTACGTC.

CDR3 DNA: TGTGCCAGCAGCAAACCACTAGCGGGGGATCGCTCTGGGGCCAACGTCCTGACTTTC. As protein: CASSKPLAGDRSGANVLTF. V and J are TRBV21-1 and TRBJ2-6; the DNA was not used to check the table's D call, TRBD2. TRBV21-1 is marked as a pseudogene. CDR3 size: 19 residues.

This sequence joins TRBV6-5 and TRBJ1-1; D perhaps matches TRBD1 (5 bases). Germline V CDR1 and CDR2: MNHEY, SVGAGI. V dropped 7 bases and J dropped 5 bases, with 14 bases sitting between them. This CDR3 spans 13 amino acids. CDR3 in amino acids: CASTLLGETEAFF. The CDR3 DNA sequence: TGTGCCAGCACCCTCCTGGGGGAGACTGAAGCTTTCTTT.

This clone has just a few counts. This sequence joins TRBV6-5 and TRBJ2-2, with 7 bases identical to TRBD2. Germline loops: CDR1 MNHEY, CDR2 SVGAGI. The junction had 7 bases not matched to a gene; V was cut back by 6 bases and J by 6 bases. The CDR3 length is 14 residues. The CDR3 DNA follows: TGTGCCAGCAGGGCGGGAGAGTACGCCGGGGAGCTGTTTTTT. Residues: CASRAGEYAGELFF.

The chain links TRBV7-9 to TRBJ2-7; D possibly matches TRBD1 or TRBD2 (5 bases each). Trimming stripped 1 base from V and 3 bases from J, with 10 bases between. Germline-derived CDR1 and CDR2 are SEHNR and FQNEAQ (reference sequence). This CDR3 is 14 amino acids long. CDR3 sequence: CASSLVGTYYEQYV. The CDR3 DNA follows: TGTGCCAGCAGCTTAGTAGGGACGTACTACGAGCAGTACGTC.

The J gene is TRBJ2-7, the V gene TRBV27; no clear D gene. V was pared by 3 bases and J by 6 bases, with 6 bases between. Germline lookup yields CDR1 MNHEY and CDR2 SMNVEV (reference sequence). CDR3 size: 11 residues. For the CDR3, the DNA is TGTGCCAGCAGTTTTTATGGCGAGCAGTACTTC. It yields the protein CASSFYGEQYF.

The rearrangement joins TRBV30 to TRBJ2-7, with 11 bases matching TRBD1. The CDR3 contains 16 residues. The junction had 11 bases not matched to a gene; V was cut back by 0 bases and J by 7 bases. Looked up from germline, CDR1 is GTSNPN and CDR2 is SVGIG (reference sequence). CDR3 sequence: CAWSVLFGTGGNEQYF. DNA for the CDR3: TGTGCCTGGAGTGTACTCTTCGGGACAGGGGGGAATGAGCAGTACTTC. Complete variable domain (other parts from reference TRBV30 and TRBJ2-7): SQTIHQWPATLVQPVGSPLSLECTVEGTSNPNLYWYRQAAGRGLQLLFYSVGIGQISSEVPQNLSASRPQDRQFILSSKKLLLSDSGFYLCAWSVLFGTGGNEQYFGPGTRLTVT.

The J gene is TRBJ1-2, the V gene TRBV4-1; D is unclear. The CDR3 has 13 residues. Germline CDR1 and CDR2: MGHRA and YSYEKL. V lost 4 bases and J lost 8, with 14 bases in between. Here the CDR3 reads CASSLGIAVGYTF. The CDR3 bases are TGCGCCAGCAGCCTGGGTATTGCGGTCGGCTACACCTTC.

V gene TRBV12-3 or TRBV12-4 combines with J gene TRBJ2-7; D is unresolved. V was cut by 2 bases and J by 5 bases, with 1 base left in between. The CDR3 is made up of 10 amino acids. The CDR3 sequence is CASSLNEQYF. CDR3 in DNA: TGTGCCAGCAGTTTAAACGAGCAGTACTTC.

The DNA of the CDR3 is TGTGCCAGCAGTCTACCTCCGACCCCCAGGCGGGAAAAACTGTTTTTT. Protein sequence: CASSLPPTPRREKLFF. The chain joins TRBV21-1 to TRBJ1-4. TRBV21-1 is an annotated pseudogene. The CDR3 covers 16 residues.

The chain recombines TRBV6-5 with TRBJ1-2; D is ambiguous. Germline V gene sequence: CDR1 MNHEY, CDR2 SVGAGI. Trimming cost V 3 bases and J 7 bases, with 12 bases left between them. The CDR3 sequence is 13 residues long. CDR3 in amino acids: CASSYGEGAGYTF. The CDR3, as DNA: TGTGCCAGCAGTTATGGGGAGGGAGCTGGCTACACCTTC.

The gene calls are TRBV27 and TRBJ2-4; no reliable D call. The CDR3 loop spans 16 amino acids. The V end was cut by 0 bases, the J end by 8 bases, with 17 bases between. Germline CDR1 and CDR2: MNHEY and SMNVEV (reference sequence). The CDR3: CASSLSGPLSKHIQYF. CDR3 nucleotide sequence: TGTGCCAGCAGTTTATCCGGGCCCTTAAGTAAGCACATTCAGTACTTC.

The rearrangement uses TRBV6-2 or TRBV6-3 and TRBJ1-5; no definite D call. CDR3 length equals 15 residues. Looked up from germline, CDR1 is MNHEY and CDR2 is SVGEGT. The V end was cut by 6 bases, the J end by 3 bases, with 15 bases between. The CDR3 DNA reads as TGTGCCAGCAGACCTGCGGGGAAATCCAATCAGCCCCAGCATTTT. It translates to CASRPAGKSNQPQHF.

The chain joins TRBV3-1 (or the pseudogene TRBV3-2) to TRBJ2-3; 15 nucleotides agree with TRBD2. The CDR3 extends over 19 amino acids. CDR1 LGHDT and CDR2 YNNKEL come from the germline V gene (reference sequence). V shed 4 bases and J 0 bases; nucleotides not matched to a gene: 8. The CDR3 region has the DNA TGTGCCAGCAGCCCGAAGAGGGGACTAGCGGGGGGTAGCACAGATACGCAGTATTTT. Residues: CASSPKRGLAGGSTDTQYF.